The 17 T cell receptor beta chains below all came from one sample that was sequenced in a study of technical replicates of blood from four donors. Assay used: immunoSEQ multiplex PCR; TCRdb lists only in-frame clones, some missing. The table shows fewer than 95,000 clones, with 94% occurring only once. The specimen was T cells isolated from PBMCs. The source is a human donor in good health.

The V call is TRBV19, the J call TRBJ1-2; possible D gene TRBD1, 5 bases. Looked up from germline, CDR1 is LNHDA and CDR2 is SQIVND (reference sequence). This CDR3 region has 12 residues. V lost 8 bases and J lost 4, with 11 bases in between. CDR3 sequence: CASAQGAYGYTF. CDR3 DNA sequence: TGTGCCAGTGCCCAGGGCGCCTATGGCTACACCTTC.

This CDR3 reads CASNITPGQDRYGYTF. Written as DNA, the CDR3 is TGTGCCAGCAATATCACTCCGGGACAGGACCGCTATGGCTACACCTTC. The chain links TRBV28 to TRBJ1-2; 8 bases fit TRBD1. The CDR3 covers 16 residues. Germline values: CDR1 MDHEN, CDR2 SYDVKM. J was trimmed by 4 bases and V by 7 bases; bases with no gene match: 14.

V usage is TRBV27 and J usage is TRBJ2-1, with a possible D match to TRBD1 (5 bases). Germline assignment: CDR1 MNHEY and CDR2 SMNVEV (reference sequence). CDR3 size: 12 residues. Trimming shortened V by 5 bases and J by 9 bases, and 11 bases separated the two germline ends. CDR3 sequence: CASSPPRGEQFF. The CDR3 DNA is TGTGCCAGCAGTCCCCCTAGGGGTGAGCAGTTCTTC.

J is TRBJ1-2 and V is TRBV11-2; the D gene is possibly TRBD1 (6 bases). V was cut by 0 bases and J by 8 bases, with 10 bases left in between. The CDR3 is 13 residues long. Germline V CDR1 and CDR2: SGHAT, FQNNGV. CDR3 region: CASSLDRGGGYTF. The CDR3 DNA reads TGTGCCAGCAGCTTAGATCGGGGGGGCGGCTACACCTTC.

This sequence joins TRBV7-6 and TRBJ1-4, with 9 bases fitting TRBD1. The junction had 8 bases not matched to a gene; V was cut back by 7 bases and J by 8 bases. CDR3 size: 14 residues. The V gene's germline CDR1 is SGHVS and CDR2 FNYEAQ. The CDR3 here is CASTLDRGSEKLFF. As DNA, the CDR3 is TGTGCCAGCACCCTGGACAGGGGTAGCGAAAAACTGTTTTTT.

About this clone: The junction departs from the called germline gene at one end, perhaps through a read error. The rearrangement links TRBV2 to TRBJ2-7, with 10 bases fitting TRBD1. The CDR3 spans 15 residues. Germline assignment: CDR1 SNHLY and CDR2 FYNNEI. This CDR3 reads CASREGQGGIYEQYF. The CDR3 DNA reads TGTGCCAGCAGGGAAGGACAGGGGGGGATCTACGAGCAGTACTTC.

This chain uses TRBV6-5 with TRBJ1-6; maybe TRBD1 (6 bases). Germline values: CDR1 MNHEY, CDR2 SVGAGI. This CDR3 has 13 amino acids. Trimming pared 6 bases from V and 14 bases from J, leaving 17 bases between. This CDR3 is CASSPLGAGALHF. The CDR3 nucleotides are TGTGCCAGCAGCCCCTTGGGGGCTGGGGCCCTCCACTTT.

V gene TRBV7-9 combines with J gene TRBJ1-1; TRBD1 agrees at 7 bases. CDR3 length equals 13 residues. CDR1 and CDR2 from the germline V gene are SEHNR and FQNEAQ (reference sequence). Trimming took 5 bases from V and 6 from J; bases not matched to a gene: 6. The CDR3 region has the DNA TGTGCCAGCAGCAACGGACAGGTCTCTGAAGCTTTCTTT. As protein: CASSNGQVSEAFF.

The rearrangement links TRBV29-1 to TRBJ2-5, with TRBD1 as a possible D gene (6 bases). Per germline, CDR1 SQVTM and CDR2 ANQGSEA. This CDR3 spans 15 amino acids. The V gene lost 3 bases and the J gene lost 5 bases, with 19 bases spanning the gap. CDR3 sequence (DNA): TGCAGCGTTGATTCTCCGGCAGGGGTGGGGGAGACCCAGTACTTC. This sequence encodes CSVDSPAGVGETQYF.

The chain couples TRBV6-5 to TRBJ1-2; D not resolved. Germline CDR1 reads MNHEY; CDR2 reads SVGAGI. Deletions cut 2 bases from V and 1 base from J, with 11 bases between. This CDR3 is 15 amino acids long. The CDR3 coding sequence is TGTGCCAGCAGTTACAGGCACGGACTTAACTATGGCTACACCTTC. Its translation: CASSYRHGLNYGYTF.

This clone turned up a few times. The chain couples TRBV18 to TRBJ1-1; D gene ambiguous. Germline V CDR1 and CDR2: KGHSH, LQKENI. The ends were cut back, 2 bases at V and 1 base at J, with 5 bases in the middle. This CDR3 region has 13 residues. CDR3 DNA sequence: TGTGCCAGCTCACCAGCGGGGAACACTGAAGCTTTCTTT. Translated, it gives CASSPAGNTEAFF.

This rearrangement joins TRBV27 to TRBJ1-3, with 7 bases identical to TRBD1. V shed 3 bases, J shed 4 bases, and the junction held 6 bases outside the gene matches. CDR1 and CDR2 from the germline V gene are MNHEY and SMNVEV (reference sequence). The CDR3 spans 15 residues. The CDR3 protein is CASSFNRGSGNTIYF. In DNA form, the CDR3 reads TGTGCCAGCAGTTTTAACAGGGGTTCGGGAAACACCATATATTTT.

The chain couples TRBV11-1 to TRBJ2-5; D uncertain. CDR1 SGHAT and CDR2 FQDESV come from the germline V gene (reference sequence). The V and J ends lost 3 bases and 5 bases respectively, with 4 bases between them. The CDR3 contains 11 residues. This CDR3 reads CASSLGETQYF. DNA for the CDR3: TGTGCCAGCAGCTTGGGCGAGACCCAGTACTTC.

Points on this clone: Distinct nucleotide sequences in the sample also encode this CDR3. The chain recombines TRBV18 with TRBJ1-1, with D perhaps matching TRBD1 (5 bases). This CDR3 comprises 14 residues. From germline, CDR1 is KGHSH and CDR2 LQKENI. Trimming removed 4 bases from V and 0 bases from J, with 9 bases in between. The CDR3 spells CASSLQGMNTEAFF. The CDR3 bases are TGTGCCAGCTCACTGCAGGGAATGAACACTGAAGCTTTCTTT.

This sequence joins TRBV27 and TRBJ2-3, with D uncertain. CDR3 length: 15 amino acids. Deletions cut 3 bases from V and 2 bases from J, with 12 bases between. The germline V gene encodes CDR1 MNHEY and CDR2 SMNVEV (reference sequence). The CDR3 region is CASSFGRSFTDTQYF. The CDR3 bases are TGTGCCAGCAGTTTTGGCAGGTCGTTCACAGATACGCAGTATTTT.

The chain has TRBV11-1 and TRBJ2-7, with TRBD1 matching 10 bases. Per germline, CDR1 SGHAT and CDR2 FQDESV (reference sequence). The CDR3 contains 15 residues. V was clipped by 5 bases and J by 3 bases; unmatched bases: 7. The CDR3 is CASSPERTGGYEQYF. CDR3 DNA sequence: TGTGCCAGCAGCCCGGAAAGGACAGGGGGCTACGAGCAGTACTTC.

V usage is TRBV11-3 and J usage is TRBJ2-2, with a weak D call TRBD1 (5 bases). The CDR3 is 13 amino acids. Germline CDR1 reads SGHNT; CDR2 reads YENEEA. V shed 0 bases and J shed 8 bases, with 7 bases lying between them. The CDR3 region has the DNA TGTGCCAGCAGCTTAGACAGGGCGGGGGAGCTGTTTTTT. Translating gives CASSLDRAGELFF.